Listed below are T cell receptor beta chains from one sample, sequenced in a study of cytomegalovirus exposure and HLA in healthy donors. Assay used: immunoSEQ multiplex PCR; TCRdb lists only in-frame clones, some missing. The data show around 200,000 clones, with roughly 79% seen just once and around 1.8% held by the top ten. The sample taken for sequencing was PBMCs. These receptor sequences come from a man aged 18 to 35 in good health and CMV-seronegative. CDR3s include the opening cysteine and the closing phenylalanine or tryptophan. The order of the fields is V gene, D gene, CDR3 protein. The D gene is left open where the match is weak.

v_call: TRBV29-1
d_call: NA
cdr3_aa: CSVDAGVGTDTQYF

v_call: TRBV5-8
d_call: NA
cdr3_aa: CASSLGQNYGYTF

v_call: TRBV11-3
d_call: NA
cdr3_aa: CASSLARDSVDTQYF

v_call: TRBV27
d_call: TRBD1
cdr3_aa: CASRPTGGAGELFF

v_call: TRBV21-1
d_call: NA
cdr3_aa: CASSKPVEGAIDTQYF

v_call: TRBV27
d_call: TRBD2
cdr3_aa: CASSLTGTSGYNEQFF

v_call: TRBV4-2
d_call: NA
cdr3_aa: CASSQADLSSYNEQFF

v_call: TRBV6-5
d_call: NA
cdr3_aa: CASSLRTDNYGYTF

v_call: TRBV6-5
d_call: NA
cdr3_aa: CASSYSAGMNTGELFF

v_call: TRBV10-3
d_call: TRBD1
cdr3_aa: CAISESHGTGGFDEQFF

v_call: TRBV27
d_call: NA
cdr3_aa: CASSGDTNSPLHF

v_call: TRBV4-1
d_call: TRBD1
cdr3_aa: CASSQGTGTYEQYF

v_call: TRBV7-9
d_call: NA
cdr3_aa: CASSPELTGELFF

v_call: TRBV30
d_call: NA
cdr3_aa: CAWSVKGVGLNGYTF

v_call: TRBV29-1
d_call: TRBD2
cdr3_aa: CSVGLAGVLAKNIQYF

v_call: TRBV4-3
d_call: NA
cdr3_aa: CASSQGSSDNEQFF

v_call: TRBV10-3
d_call: TRBD1
cdr3_aa: CAIRLTGGDTEAFF

v_call: TRBV4-2
d_call: TRBD2
cdr3_aa: CASSPRTSDYEQYF

v_call: TRBV7-3
d_call: NA
cdr3_aa: CASSSQGTNNEQFF

v_call: TRBV11-3
d_call: NA
cdr3_aa: CASSLESVGEKLFF

v_call: TRBV29-1
d_call: TRBD1
cdr3_aa: CSVTGQGGEKLFF

v_call: TRBV2
d_call: TRBD2
cdr3_aa: CATNSGMGNEQFF

v_call: TRBV5-4
d_call: NA
cdr3_aa: CASSLTGLDSPLHF

v_call: TRBV7-2
d_call: TRBD2
cdr3_aa: CASSLTLAGLETQYF

v_call: TRBV29-1
d_call: NA
cdr3_aa: CSVDGQKAFF

v_call: TRBV14
d_call: NA
cdr3_aa: CASSQDHGDYTEAFF

v_call: TRBV4-3
d_call: NA
cdr3_aa: CASSQVVSFYEQYF

v_call: TRBV5-4
d_call: TRBD1
cdr3_aa: CASSSWTGVNTEAFF

v_call: TRBV25-1
d_call: TRBD1
cdr3_aa: CASTETGVTGELFF

v_call: TRBV5-1
d_call: TRBD1
cdr3_aa: CASSLGTGALYNEQFF

v_call: TRBV19
d_call: TRBD1
cdr3_aa: CASSAGQGVEAFF

v_call: TRBV19
d_call: TRBD2
cdr3_aa: CASSMKGASGYSYNEQFF

v_call: TRBV6-5
d_call: TRBD2
cdr3_aa: CASRELATVYEQYF

v_call: TRBV19
d_call: NA
cdr3_aa: CASSMIGQISNQPQHF

v_call: TRBV14
d_call: NA
cdr3_aa: CASSQVVLSYVNTEAFF

v_call: TRBV30
d_call: TRBD2
cdr3_aa: CAWIVAGGLDTQYF

v_call: TRBV6-6
d_call: TRBD1
cdr3_aa: CASSSGQGNEKLFF

v_call: TRBV27
d_call: NA
cdr3_aa: CASKSLASPYEQYF

v_call: TRBV2
d_call: NA
cdr3_aa: CASIRRANTEAFF

v_call: TRBV4-3
d_call: NA
cdr3_aa: CASSQMTGTDYAEQYF

v_call: TRBV15
d_call: NA
cdr3_aa: CATSRVRQSTDTQYF

v_call: TRBV5-6
d_call: NA
cdr3_aa: CASSSWGLAAADTQYF

v_call: TRBV2
d_call: NA
cdr3_aa: CASSQVGTPNEQFF

v_call: TRBV7-9
d_call: NA
cdr3_aa: CASSPSHQGEAFF

v_call: TRBV28
d_call: TRBD2
cdr3_aa: CASSRTSGSPHTQYF

v_call: TRBV7-2
d_call: TRBD2
cdr3_aa: CASSVSGSTGTDTQYF

v_call: TRBV15
d_call: TRBD2
cdr3_aa: CATSRLAATRSYF

v_call: TRBV9
d_call: NA
cdr3_aa: CASSVASSGNEQFF

v_call: TRBV4-2
d_call: TRBD1
cdr3_aa: CASSQETGGDEKLFF

v_call: TRBV27
d_call: NA
cdr3_aa: CASSLRGANEQFF

v_call: TRBV6-1
d_call: NA
cdr3_aa: CASSAYRDEQYF

v_call: TRBV10-3
d_call: TRBD2
cdr3_aa: CAISEGRGGRVDIQYF

v_call: TRBV7-3
d_call: TRBD1
cdr3_aa: CASSLRAGGANTEAFF

v_call: TRBV11-3
d_call: TRBD2
cdr3_aa: CASSLVLAGSTGELFF

v_call: TRBV11-2
d_call: NA
cdr3_aa: CASSSFGGTDTQYF